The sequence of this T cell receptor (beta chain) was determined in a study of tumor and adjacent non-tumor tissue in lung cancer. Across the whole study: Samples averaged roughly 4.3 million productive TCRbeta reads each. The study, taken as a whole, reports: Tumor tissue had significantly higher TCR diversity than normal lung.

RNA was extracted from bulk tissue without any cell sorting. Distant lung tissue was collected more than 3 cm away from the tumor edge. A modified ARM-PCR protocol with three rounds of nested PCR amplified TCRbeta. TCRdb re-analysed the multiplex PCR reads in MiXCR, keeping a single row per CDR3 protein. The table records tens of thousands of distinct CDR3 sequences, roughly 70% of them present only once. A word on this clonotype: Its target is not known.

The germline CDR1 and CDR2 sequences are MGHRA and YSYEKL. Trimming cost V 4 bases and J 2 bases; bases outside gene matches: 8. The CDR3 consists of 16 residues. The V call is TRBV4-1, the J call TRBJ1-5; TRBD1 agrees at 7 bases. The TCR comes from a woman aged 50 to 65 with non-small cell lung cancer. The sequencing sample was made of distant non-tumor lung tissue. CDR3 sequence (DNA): TGCGCCAGCAGCCCCGAAGACAGGGTAGGCAATCAGCCCCAGCATTTT. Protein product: CASSPEDRVGNQPQHF.